The next 5 T cell receptor beta chains were all read from a single sample in a study of shared clonotypes between healthy human individuals. Sequencing was performed with immunoSEQ multiplex PCR; in TCRdb, only in-frame clones are kept and a portion is missing. The sample lists hundreds of thousands of clones, less than 97% occurring once. Positively selected for CCR7, the CD45RO-negative cells used as naive CD8 cells excluded terminally differentiated effector memory CD45RA+ cells. Sequencing was carried out using naive CD8+ T cells sorted from blood. Receptors originate from a woman under 40 in good health.

The V call is TRBV4-1, the J call TRBJ1-1; no clear D. Germline loops: CDR1 MGHRA, CDR2 YSYEKL. The CDR3 has 15 amino acids. With 1 base removed from V and 2 bases from J, the gap between germline ends came to 11 bases. The CDR3 sequence: CASSQGDGVNTEAFF. The CDR3 region has the DNA TGCGCCAGCAGCCAAGGAGACGGAGTCAACACTGAAGCTTTCTTT.

This rearrangement joins TRBV5-1 to TRBJ1-1; TRBD1 agrees at 10 bases. Germline V CDR1 and CDR2: SGHRS, YFSETQ. The trim removed 5 bases at V and 2 bases at J, leaving 12 bases unmatched. The CDR3 runs to 17 residues. CDR3 amino acids: CASSPPRQGAGNTEAFF. The CDR3 bases are TGCGCCAGCAGTCCTCCGAGACAGGGGGCGGGCAACACTGAAGCTTTCTTT.

The genes are TRBV5-5 and TRBJ2-6; no clear D gene. This CDR3 has 15 amino acids. Germline CDR1 reads SGHKS; CDR2 reads YYEKEE (reference sequence). The germline V and J ends were trimmed by 4 bases and 0 bases, with 8 bases remaining between them. The chain's CDR3 is CASSTTSSGANVLTF. The DNA of the CDR3 is TGTGCCAGCAGCACAACAAGCTCTGGGGCCAACGTCCTGACTTTC.

The chain couples TRBV27 to TRBJ2-6; 11 nucleotides match TRBD1. V was clipped by 5 bases and J by 2 bases; unmatched bases: 5. The CDR3 spans 17 residues. Germline loops: CDR1 MNHEY, CDR2 SMNVEV (reference sequence). The chain's CDR3 is CASSEGQGATGANVLTF. CDR3 in DNA: TGTGCCAGCAGTGAAGGACAGGGGGCCACTGGGGCCAACGTCCTGACTTTC.

This sequence joins TRBV19 and TRBJ1-1, with 8 nucleotides matching TRBD1. V trimming: 5 bases; J trimming: 1 base; junction bases outside the gene matches: 6. CDR1 LNHDA and CDR2 SQIVND come from the germline V gene (reference sequence). This CDR3 region has 15 residues. The CDR3 DNA reads as TGTGCCAGTAGTCCGCGGACAGGGTCGAACACTGAAGCTTTCTTT. This gives the protein CASSPRTGSNTEAFF.